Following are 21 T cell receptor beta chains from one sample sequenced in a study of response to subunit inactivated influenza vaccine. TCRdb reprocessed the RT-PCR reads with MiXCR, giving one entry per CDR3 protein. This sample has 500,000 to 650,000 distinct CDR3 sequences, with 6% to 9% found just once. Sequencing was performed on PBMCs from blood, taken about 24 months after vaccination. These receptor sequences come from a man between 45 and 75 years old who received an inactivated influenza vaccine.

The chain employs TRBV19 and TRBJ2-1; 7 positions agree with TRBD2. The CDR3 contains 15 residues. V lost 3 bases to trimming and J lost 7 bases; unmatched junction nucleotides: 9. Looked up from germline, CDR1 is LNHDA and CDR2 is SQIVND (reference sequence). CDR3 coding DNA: TGTGCCAGTAGTATTGGCGGGGGTGCTCCTAATGAGCAGTTCTTC. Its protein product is CASSIGGGAPNEQFF.

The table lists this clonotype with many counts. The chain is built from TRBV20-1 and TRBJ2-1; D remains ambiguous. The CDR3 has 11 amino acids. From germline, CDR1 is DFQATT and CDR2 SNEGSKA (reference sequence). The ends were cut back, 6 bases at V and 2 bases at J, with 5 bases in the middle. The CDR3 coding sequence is TGCAGTGCAGCACCCTACAATGAGCAGTTCTTC. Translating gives CSAAPYNEQFF.

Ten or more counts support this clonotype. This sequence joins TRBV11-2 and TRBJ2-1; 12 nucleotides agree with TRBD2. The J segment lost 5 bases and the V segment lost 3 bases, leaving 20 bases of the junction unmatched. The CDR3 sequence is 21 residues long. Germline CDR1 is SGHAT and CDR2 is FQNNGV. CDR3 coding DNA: TGTGCCAGCAGCTTCAGGGGGATAAGACTAGCGGGAGTAGGGGCAAACAATGAGCAGTTCTTC. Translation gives CASSFRGIRLAGVGANNEQFF.

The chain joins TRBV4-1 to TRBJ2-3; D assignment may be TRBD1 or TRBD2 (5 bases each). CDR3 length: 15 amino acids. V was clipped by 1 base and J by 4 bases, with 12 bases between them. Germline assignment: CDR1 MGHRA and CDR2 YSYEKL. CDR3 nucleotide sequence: TGCGCCAGCAGCCAAGGTGGGACGGTGCCAGATACGCAGTATTTT. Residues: CASSQGGTVPDTQYF.

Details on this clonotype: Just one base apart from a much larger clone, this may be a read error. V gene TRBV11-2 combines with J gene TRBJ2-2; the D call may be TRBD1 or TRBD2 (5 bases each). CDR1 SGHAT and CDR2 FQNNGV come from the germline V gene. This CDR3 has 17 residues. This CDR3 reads CAGSYGTEFANTGELFF. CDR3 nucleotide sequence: TGTGCCGGCAGCTACGGGACGGAATTCGCGAACACCGGGGAGCTGTTTTTT.

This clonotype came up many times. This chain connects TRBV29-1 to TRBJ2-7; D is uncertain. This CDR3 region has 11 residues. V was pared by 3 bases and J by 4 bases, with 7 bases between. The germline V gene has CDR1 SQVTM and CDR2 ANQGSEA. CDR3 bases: TGCAGCGTTGAGTCTGGGTACGAGCAGTACTTC. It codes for CSVESGYEQYF.

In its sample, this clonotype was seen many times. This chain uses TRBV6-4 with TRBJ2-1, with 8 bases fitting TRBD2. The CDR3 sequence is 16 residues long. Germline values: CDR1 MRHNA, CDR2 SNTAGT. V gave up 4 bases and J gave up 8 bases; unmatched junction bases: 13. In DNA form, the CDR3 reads TGTGCCAGCAGTGGGAGCGGGAGAGAACCTTTCTATGAGCAGTTCTTC. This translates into CASSGSGREPFYEQFF.

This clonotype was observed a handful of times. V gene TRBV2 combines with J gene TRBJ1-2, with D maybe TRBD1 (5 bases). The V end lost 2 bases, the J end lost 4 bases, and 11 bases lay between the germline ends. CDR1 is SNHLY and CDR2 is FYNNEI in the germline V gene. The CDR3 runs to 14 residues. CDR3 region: CASSESQGLYGYTF. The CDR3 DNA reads TGTGCCAGCAGTGAATCCCAGGGCCTCTATGGCTACACCTTC.

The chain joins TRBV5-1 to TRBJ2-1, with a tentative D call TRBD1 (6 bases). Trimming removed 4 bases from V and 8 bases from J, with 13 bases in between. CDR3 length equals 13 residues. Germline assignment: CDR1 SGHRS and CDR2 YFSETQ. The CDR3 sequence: CASSGDRFYEQFF. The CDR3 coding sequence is TGCGCCAGCAGCGGCGACAGGTTCTATGAGCAGTTCTTC. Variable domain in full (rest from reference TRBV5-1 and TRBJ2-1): KAGVTQTPRYLIKTRGQQVTLSCSPISGHRSVSWYQQTPGQGLQFLFEYFSETQRNKGNFPGRFSGRQFSNSRSEMNVSTLELGDSALYLCASSGDRFYEQFFGPGTRLTVL.

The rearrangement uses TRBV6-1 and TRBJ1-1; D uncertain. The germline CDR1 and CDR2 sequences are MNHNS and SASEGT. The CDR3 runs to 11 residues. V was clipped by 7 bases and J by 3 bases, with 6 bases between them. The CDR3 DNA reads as TGTGCCAGCATTTCGTACACTGAAGCTTTCTTT. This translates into CASISYTEAFF.

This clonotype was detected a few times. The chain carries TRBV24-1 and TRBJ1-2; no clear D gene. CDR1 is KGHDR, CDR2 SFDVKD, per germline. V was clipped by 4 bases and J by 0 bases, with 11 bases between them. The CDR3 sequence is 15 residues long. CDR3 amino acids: CATSDPGDANYGYTF. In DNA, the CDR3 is TGTGCCACCAGTGACCCAGGTGATGCTAACTATGGCTACACCTTC.

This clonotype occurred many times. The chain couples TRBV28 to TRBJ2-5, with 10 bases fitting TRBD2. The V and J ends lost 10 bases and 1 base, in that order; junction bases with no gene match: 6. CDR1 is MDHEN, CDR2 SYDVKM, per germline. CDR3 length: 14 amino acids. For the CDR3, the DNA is TGTGCCACCCAAACTAGCGGGGTCCAAGAGACCCAGTACTTC. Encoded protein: CATQTSGVQETQYF.

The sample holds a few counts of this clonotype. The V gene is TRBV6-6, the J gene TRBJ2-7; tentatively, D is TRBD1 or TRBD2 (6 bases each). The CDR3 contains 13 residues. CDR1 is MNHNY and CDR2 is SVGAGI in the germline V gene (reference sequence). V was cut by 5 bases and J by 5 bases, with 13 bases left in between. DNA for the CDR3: TGTGCCAGCAGTATACAGGGACTGAACGAGCAGTACTTC. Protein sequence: CASSIQGLNEQYF.

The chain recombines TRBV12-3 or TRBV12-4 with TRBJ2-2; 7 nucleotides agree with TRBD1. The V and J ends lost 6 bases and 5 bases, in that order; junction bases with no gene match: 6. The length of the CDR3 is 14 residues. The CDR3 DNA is TGTGCCAGCAGATCCGGGACAGTTACCGGGGAGCTGTTTTTT. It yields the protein CASRSGTVTGELFF.

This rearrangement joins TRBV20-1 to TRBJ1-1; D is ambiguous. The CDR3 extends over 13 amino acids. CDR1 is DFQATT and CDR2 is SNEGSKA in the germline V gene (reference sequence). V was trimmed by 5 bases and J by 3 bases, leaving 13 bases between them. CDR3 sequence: CSAPKDQDTEAFF. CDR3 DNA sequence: TGCAGTGCTCCAAAGGATCAGGACACTGAAGCTTTCTTT.

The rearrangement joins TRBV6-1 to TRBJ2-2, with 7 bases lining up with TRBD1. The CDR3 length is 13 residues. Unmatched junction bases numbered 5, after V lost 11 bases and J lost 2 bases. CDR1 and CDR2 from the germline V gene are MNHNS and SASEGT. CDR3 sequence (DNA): TGTGCCGACCGGGACAGAAACACCGGGGAGCTGTTTTTT. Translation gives CADRDRNTGELFF.

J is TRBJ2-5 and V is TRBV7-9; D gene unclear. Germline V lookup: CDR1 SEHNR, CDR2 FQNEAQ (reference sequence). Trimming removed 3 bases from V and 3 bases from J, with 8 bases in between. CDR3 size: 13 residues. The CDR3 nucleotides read TGTGCCAGCAGCTTCTACCCCGAAGAGACCCAGTACTTC. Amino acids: CASSFYPEETQYF.

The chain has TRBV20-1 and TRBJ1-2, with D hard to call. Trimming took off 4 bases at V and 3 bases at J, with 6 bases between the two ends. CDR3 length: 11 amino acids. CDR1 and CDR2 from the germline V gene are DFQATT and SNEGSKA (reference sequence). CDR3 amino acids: CSAMVYYGYTF. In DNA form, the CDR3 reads TGCAGTGCTATGGTTTACTATGGCTACACCTTC.

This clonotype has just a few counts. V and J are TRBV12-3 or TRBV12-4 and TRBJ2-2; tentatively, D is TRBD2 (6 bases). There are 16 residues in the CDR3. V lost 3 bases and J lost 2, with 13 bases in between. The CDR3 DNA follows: TGTGCCAGCAGTTTCGCGGGGCGGACCAACACCGGGGAGCTGTTTTTT. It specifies CASSFAGRTNTGELFF.

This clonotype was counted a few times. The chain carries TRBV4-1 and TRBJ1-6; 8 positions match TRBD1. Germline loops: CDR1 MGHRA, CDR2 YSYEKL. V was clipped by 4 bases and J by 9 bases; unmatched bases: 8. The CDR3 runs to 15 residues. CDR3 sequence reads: CASSRMTGATSPLHF. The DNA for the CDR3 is TGCGCCAGCAGCCGAATGACAGGGGCGACTTCACCCCTCCACTTT.

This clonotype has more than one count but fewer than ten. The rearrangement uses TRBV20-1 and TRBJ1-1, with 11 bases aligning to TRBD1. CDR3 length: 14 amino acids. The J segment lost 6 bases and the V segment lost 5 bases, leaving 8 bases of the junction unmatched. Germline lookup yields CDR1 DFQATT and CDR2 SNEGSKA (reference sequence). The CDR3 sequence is CSAAGGQGVSEAFF. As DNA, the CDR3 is TGCAGTGCTGCGGGGGGACAGGGGGTGTCTGAAGCTTTCTTT.